This T cell receptor beta chain was captured by sequencing in a study of T cell clonotyping in hematopoietic cell transplantation. At the level of the study: Recipient samples before transplant were obtained post-cytoreduction. Study-level results: CD4 and CD8 repertoire contributions could not be separated without sorting.

TCRdb's table, derived via immunoSEQ multiplex PCR, lists solely in-frame clones and lacks some. Of some 27,000 clones in the sample, less than 85% were seen once. Time point defined: recipient sample about 28 days before transplant, after cytoreduction. The ends lost 5 bases at V and 3 bases at J; junction bases unmatched: 10. There are 16 residues in the CDR3. CDR1 and CDR2 from the germline V gene are SGHAT and FQDESV (reference sequence). Of note for this clone: As yet, its antigen is unknown.

The receptor was isolated from a man aged 35 to 55 with acute myeloid leukemia. Some clones in this sample may be carry-over from other donors' samples. The specimen was peripheral blood mononuclear cells, collected before stem cell transplant. The rearrangement joins TRBV11-1 to TRBJ2-5, with 9 bases aligning to TRBD2. CDR3 amino acids: CASSQGVAGDEETQYF. In DNA, the CDR3 is TGTGCCAGCAGCCAAGGGGTAGCGGGAGACGAAGAGACCCAGTACTTC.